The entry that follows covers one T cell receptor beta chain sequence. V was trimmed by 2 bases and J by 2 bases, leaving 13 bases between them. This CDR3 region has 15 residues. From germline, CDR1 is MNHNS and CDR2 SASEGT. These data are taken from a study of blood T cell repertoires in COVID-19. Whole-study context: Samples came from the United States, Italy and Spain, spanning acute and convalescent COVID-19. Sample material is recorded as cDNA or gDNA derived from T cells, B-cell-depleted T cells, or PBMCs.

Under the authors' procedure: Reference gene primer amplification gave estimated nucleated cell counts. Profiling relied on immunoSEQ multiplex PCR, and the TCRdb table lists in-frame clones only, not all of them. For V, J and clone size, that table is used; D and trimming come from the DNA. This table holds 200,000 to 300,000 clones, less than 90% found once. Sequenced: peripheral blood. The TCR was taken from a man in his sixties with acute or convalescent COVID-19. The chain has TRBV6-1 and TRBJ2-7; maybe TRBD2 (6 bases). The CDR3 DNA reads TGTGCCAGCAGTGAATTGGGGAGGCCGACCTACGAGCAGTACTTC. Its protein product is CASSELGRPTYEQYF.